This T cell receptor beta chain was profiled in a study of T cells in Graves' hyperthyroidism and ophthalmopathy. Findings and limits, study-wide: Ophthalmopathy was told apart from stable hyperthyroidism by a 13 V-J model. Appearing also in blood were most of the thyroid clonotypes expanded above 0.001.

This clonotype was picked up many times. Its antigen remains unknown. Ophthalmopathy patients had Clinical Activity Score at least 3, NOSPECS grade at least 4, duration under 3 months. V was trimmed by 2 bases and J by 2 bases, leaving 7 bases between them. Germline CDR1 reads SGHTS; CDR2 reads YDEGEE. This CDR3 has 13 amino acids. TCR beta CDR3 regions were amplified from RNA. TCR CDR3 regions were first amplified by RT-PCR with HTBI primers. From the multiplex PCR reads, TCRdb called clonotypes with MiXCR, one entry per CDR3 protein. The sample includes 300,000 or so distinct CDR3 sequences, approximately 15% of them seen just once.

Input material: blood. The chain couples TRBV5-8 to TRBJ2-5; D ambiguous. This clonotype was sampled from an older woman with Graves' ophthalmopathy. The CDR3, as DNA: TGTGCCAGCAGCTTCCAGCAACAAGAGACCCAGTACTTC. It is translated as CASSFQQQETQYF. The full variable domain, in which reference TRBV5-8 and TRBJ2-5 provide the parts outside the CDR3, is EAGVTQSPTHLIKTRGQQATLRCSPISGHTSVYWYQQALGLGLQFLLWYDEGEERNRGNFPPRFSGRQFPNYSSELNVNALELEDSALYLCASSFQQQETQYFGPGTRLLVL.